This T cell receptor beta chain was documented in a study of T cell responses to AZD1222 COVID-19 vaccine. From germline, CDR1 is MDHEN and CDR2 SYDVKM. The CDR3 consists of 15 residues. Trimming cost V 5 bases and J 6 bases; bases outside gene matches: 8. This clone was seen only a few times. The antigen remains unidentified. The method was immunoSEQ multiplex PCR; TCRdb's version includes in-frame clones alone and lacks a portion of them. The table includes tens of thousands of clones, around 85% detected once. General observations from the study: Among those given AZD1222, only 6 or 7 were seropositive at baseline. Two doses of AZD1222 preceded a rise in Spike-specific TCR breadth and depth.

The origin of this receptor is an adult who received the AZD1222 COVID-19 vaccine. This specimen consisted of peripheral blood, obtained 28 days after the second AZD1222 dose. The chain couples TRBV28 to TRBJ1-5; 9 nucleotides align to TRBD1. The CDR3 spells CASSASDRGSQPQHF. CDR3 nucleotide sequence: TGTGCCAGCAGTGCCTCGGACAGGGGCAGTCAGCCCCAGCATTTT. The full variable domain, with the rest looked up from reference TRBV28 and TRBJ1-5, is DVKVTQSSRYLVKRTGEKVFLECVQDMDHENMFWYRQDPGLGLRLIYFSYDVKMKEKGDIPEGYSVSREKKERFSLILESASTNQTSMYLCASSASDRGSQPQHFGDGTRLSIL.